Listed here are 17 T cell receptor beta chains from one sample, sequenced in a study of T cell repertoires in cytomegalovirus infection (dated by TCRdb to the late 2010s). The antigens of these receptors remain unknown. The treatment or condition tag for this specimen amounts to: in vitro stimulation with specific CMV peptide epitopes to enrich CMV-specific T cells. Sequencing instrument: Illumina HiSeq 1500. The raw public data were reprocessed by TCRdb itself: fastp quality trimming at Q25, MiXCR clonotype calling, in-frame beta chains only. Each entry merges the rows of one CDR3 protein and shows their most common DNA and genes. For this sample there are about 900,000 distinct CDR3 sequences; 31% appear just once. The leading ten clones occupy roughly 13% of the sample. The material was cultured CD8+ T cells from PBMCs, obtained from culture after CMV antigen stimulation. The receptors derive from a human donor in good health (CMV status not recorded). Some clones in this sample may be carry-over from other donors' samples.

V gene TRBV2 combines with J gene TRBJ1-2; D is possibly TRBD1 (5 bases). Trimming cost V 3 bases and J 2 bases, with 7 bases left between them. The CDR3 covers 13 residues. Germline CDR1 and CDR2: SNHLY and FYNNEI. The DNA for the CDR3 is TGTGCCAGCAGTGACAGGGACAACTATGGCTACACCTTC. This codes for CASSDRDNYGYTF.

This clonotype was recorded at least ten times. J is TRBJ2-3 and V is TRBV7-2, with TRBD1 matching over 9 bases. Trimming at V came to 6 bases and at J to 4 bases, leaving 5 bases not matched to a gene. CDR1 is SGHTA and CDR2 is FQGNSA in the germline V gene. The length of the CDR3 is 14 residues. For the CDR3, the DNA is TGTGCCAGCAGACCCGACAGGGGGGCAGATACGCAGTATTTT. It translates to CASRPDRGADTQYF.

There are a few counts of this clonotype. For the CDR3, the DNA is TGCGCCAGCACCCTGACTATCTCTGGAAACACCATATATTTT. Translated, it gives CASTLTISGNTIYF. The rearrangement uses TRBV4-1 and TRBJ1-3, with D hard to call. The CDR3 extends over 14 amino acids. Germline V gene data show CDR1 as MGHRA and CDR2 as YSYEKL. Deletions cut 7 bases from V and 0 bases from J, with 10 bases between.

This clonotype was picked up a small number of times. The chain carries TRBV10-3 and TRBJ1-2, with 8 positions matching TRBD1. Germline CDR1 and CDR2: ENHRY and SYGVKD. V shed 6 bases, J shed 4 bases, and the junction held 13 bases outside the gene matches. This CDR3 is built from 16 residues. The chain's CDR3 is CAIRETQGGSIYGYTF. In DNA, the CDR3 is TGTGCCATCAGGGAGACACAGGGGGGATCTATCTATGGCTACACCTTC.

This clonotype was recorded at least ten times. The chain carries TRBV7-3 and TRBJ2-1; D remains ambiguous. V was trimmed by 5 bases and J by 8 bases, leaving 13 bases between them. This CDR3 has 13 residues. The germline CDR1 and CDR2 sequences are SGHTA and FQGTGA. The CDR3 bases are TGTGCCAGCAGCCCCCTGGGTGGGGATGAGCAGTTCTTC. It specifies CASSPLGGDEQFF.

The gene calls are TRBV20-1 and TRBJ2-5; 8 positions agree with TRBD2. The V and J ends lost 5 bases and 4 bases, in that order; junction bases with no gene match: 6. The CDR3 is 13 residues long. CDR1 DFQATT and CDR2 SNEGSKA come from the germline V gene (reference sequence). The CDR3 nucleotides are TGCAGTGCTGACGGGGGGGCCGGAGAGACCCAGTACTTC. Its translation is CSADGGAGETQYF.

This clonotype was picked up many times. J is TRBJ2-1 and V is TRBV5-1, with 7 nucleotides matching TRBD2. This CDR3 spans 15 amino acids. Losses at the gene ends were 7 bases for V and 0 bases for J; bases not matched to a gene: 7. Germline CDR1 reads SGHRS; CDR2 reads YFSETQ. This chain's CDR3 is CASGMRTSSYNEQFF. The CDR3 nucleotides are TGCGCCAGCGGGATGCGGACTAGCTCCTACAATGAGCAGTTCTTC.

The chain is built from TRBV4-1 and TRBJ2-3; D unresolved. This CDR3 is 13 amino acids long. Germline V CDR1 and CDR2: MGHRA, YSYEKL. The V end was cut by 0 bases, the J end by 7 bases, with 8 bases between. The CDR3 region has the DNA TGCGCCAGCAGCCAAGACCGTCCTTATACGCAGTATTTT. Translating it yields CASSQDRPYTQYF.

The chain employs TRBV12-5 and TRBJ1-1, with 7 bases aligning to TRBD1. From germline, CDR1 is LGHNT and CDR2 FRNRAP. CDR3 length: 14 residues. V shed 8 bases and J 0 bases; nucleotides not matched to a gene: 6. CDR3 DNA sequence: TGTGCTAGTCATCCGACAGGGATGAACACTGAAGCTTTCTTT. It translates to CASHPTGMNTEAFF.

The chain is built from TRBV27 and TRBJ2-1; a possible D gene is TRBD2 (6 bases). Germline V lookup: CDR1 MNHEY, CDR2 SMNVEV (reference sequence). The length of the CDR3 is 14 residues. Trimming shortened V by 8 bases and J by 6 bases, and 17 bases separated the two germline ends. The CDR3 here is CASVRAGSANEQFF. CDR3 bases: TGTGCCAGCGTCCGGGCGGGGTCCGCCAATGAGCAGTTCTTC.

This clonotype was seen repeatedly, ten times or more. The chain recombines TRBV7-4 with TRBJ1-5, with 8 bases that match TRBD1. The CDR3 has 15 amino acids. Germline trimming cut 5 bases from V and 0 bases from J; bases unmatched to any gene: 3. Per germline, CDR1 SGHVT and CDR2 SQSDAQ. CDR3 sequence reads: CASSPDRVSNQPQHF. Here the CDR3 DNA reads TGTGCCAGCAGCCCGGACAGGGTTAGCAATCAGCCCCAGCATTTT.

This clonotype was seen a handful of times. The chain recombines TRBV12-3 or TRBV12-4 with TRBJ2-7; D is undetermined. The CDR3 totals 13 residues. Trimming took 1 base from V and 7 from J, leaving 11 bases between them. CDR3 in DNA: TGTGCCAGCAGTTTAGACAGTCTACGGGAGCAGTACTTC. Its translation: CASSLDSLREQYF.

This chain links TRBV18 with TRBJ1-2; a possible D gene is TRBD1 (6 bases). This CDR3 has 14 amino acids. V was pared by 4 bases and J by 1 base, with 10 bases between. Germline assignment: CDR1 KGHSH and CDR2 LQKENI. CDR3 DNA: TGTGCCAGCTCACGAAACAGGGATAACTATGGCTACACCTTC. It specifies CASSRNRDNYGYTF.

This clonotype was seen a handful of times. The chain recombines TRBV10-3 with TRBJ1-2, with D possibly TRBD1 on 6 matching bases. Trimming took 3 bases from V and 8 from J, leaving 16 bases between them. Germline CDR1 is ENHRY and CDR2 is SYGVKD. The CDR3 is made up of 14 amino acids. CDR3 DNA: TGTGCCATCAGTGACTCCACAGGGTTTGACGGCTACACCTTC. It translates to CAISDSTGFDGYTF.

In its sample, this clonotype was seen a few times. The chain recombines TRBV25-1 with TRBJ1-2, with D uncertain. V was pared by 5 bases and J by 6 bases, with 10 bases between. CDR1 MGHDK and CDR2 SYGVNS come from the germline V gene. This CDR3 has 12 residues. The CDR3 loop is CASSYRDHGYTF. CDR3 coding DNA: TGTGCCAGCAGTTATAGGGATCATGGCTACACCTTC.

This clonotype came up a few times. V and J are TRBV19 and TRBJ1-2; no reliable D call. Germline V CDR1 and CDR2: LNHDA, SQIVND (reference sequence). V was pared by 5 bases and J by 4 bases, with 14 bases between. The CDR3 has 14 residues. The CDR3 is CASSPDLTGYGYTF. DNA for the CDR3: TGTGCCAGTAGTCCTGACCTGACGGGCTATGGCTACACCTTC.

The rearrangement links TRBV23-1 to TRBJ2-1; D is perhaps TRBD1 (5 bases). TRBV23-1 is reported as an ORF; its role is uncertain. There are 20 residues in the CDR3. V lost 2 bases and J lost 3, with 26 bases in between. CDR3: CASSQTVLGHQPSLYNEQFF. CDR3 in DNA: TGCGCCAGCAGTCAAACAGTCCTCGGACACCAACCCTCTCTCTACAATGAGCAGTTCTTC.